Sequencing of this T cell receptor beta chain was carried out in a study of cytomegalovirus exposure and HLA in healthy donors. In the case of this clone: Its antigen is as yet unknown.

Using immunoSEQ multiplex PCR, the repertoire was profiled, and TCRdb retains in-frame clones only, with some absent. The sample yields approximately 65,000 clones, about 94% seen once. The CDR3 extends over 12 amino acids. CDR1 is SGHTA and CDR2 is FQGNSA in the germline V gene. Trimming stripped 5 bases from V and 5 bases from J, with 9 bases between. Study-level results: Cytomegalovirus status was reportedly diagnosed by the classifier with high specificity and sensitivity.

The rearrangement joins TRBV7-2 to TRBJ2-5; no reliable D call. The clonotype was recovered from a woman between 18 and 30 years old in good health and CMV-seronegative. Sequenced sample: PBMCs. The DNA for the CDR3 is TGTGCCAGCAGCCGAGCGCAGGAGACCCAGTACTTC. It translates to CASSRAQETQYF.